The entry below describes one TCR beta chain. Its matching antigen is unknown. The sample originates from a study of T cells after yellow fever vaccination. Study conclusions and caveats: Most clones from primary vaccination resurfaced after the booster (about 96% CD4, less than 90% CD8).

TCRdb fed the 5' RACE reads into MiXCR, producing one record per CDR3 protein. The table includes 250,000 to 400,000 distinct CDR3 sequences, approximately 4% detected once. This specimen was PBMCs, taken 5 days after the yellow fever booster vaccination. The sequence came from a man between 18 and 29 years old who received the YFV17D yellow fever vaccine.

CDR3 nucleotide sequence: TGTGCCAGCAGTTTGTGGTCCGGGGGCAACAATGAGCAGTTCTTC. Residues: CASSLWSGGNNEQFF. The chain recombines TRBV12-3 or TRBV12-4 with TRBJ2-1; D might be TRBD1 or TRBD2, each matching 6 bases. This CDR3 is 15 amino acids long. Between the trimmed V and J ends, which lost 3 bases and 5 bases, there was a span of 14 bases.